These T cell receptor beta chains were read from a single sample in a study of T cells in Graves' hyperthyroidism and ophthalmopathy. TCRdb reprocessed the multiplex PCR reads via MiXCR and lists one record per CDR3 protein. The table records around 620,000 distinct CDR3 sequences, around 45% of them present only once. The sequencing input was peripheral blood or thyroid tissue (not recorded which). The receptors were gathered from an adult woman with Graves' disease, either hyperthyroidism or ophthalmopathy (not recorded which). Both conserved end residues are part of each CDR3. The D gene is left open where the match is weak. Rows give clone size only sometimes, using once, few, many, or a class for an expanded clone.

length: 15; size: few; J: TRBJ1-2; D: TRBD1; V: TRBV25-1; CDR3: CASSEYGQGIYGYTF; DNA: TGTGCCAGCAGTGAATACGGACAGGGTATCTATGGCTACACCTTC
length: 14; size: NA; J: TRBJ1-1; D: TRBD1; V: TRBV11-1; CDR3: CASSSLRQGLEAFF; DNA: TGTGCCAGCAGCAGTCTCAGACAGGGTCTTGAAGCTTTCTTT
length: 14; size: few; J: TRBJ1-5; D: TRBD1; V: TRBV7-7; CDR3: CASSHRGESQPQHF; DNA: TGTGCCAGCAGTCACAGGGGGGAAAGTCAGCCCCAGCATTTT
length: 14; size: NA; J: TRBJ1-2; D: NA; V: TRBV7-2; CDR3: CASSLEGGLGGYTF; DNA: TGTGCCAGCAGCTTAGAAGGGGGGCTTGGTGGCTACACCTTC
length: 14; size: many; J: TRBJ1-1; D: NA; V: TRBV5-1; CDR3: CASSLFTGNTEAFF; DNA: TGCGCCAGCAGCTTATTTACAGGGAACACTGAAGCTTTCTTT
length: 14; size: few; J: TRBJ2-5; D: NA; V: TRBV11-2; CDR3: CASSLVRGAETQYF; DNA: TGTGCCAGCAGCTTAGTCCGGGGGGCGGAGACCCAGTACTTC
length: 13; size: NA; J: TRBJ2-6; D: NA; V: TRBV29-1; CDR3: CSVLKTGANVLTF; DNA: TGCAGCGTTCTAAAGACAGGGGCCAACGTCCTGACTTTC
length: 13; size: NA; J: TRBJ1-1; D: NA; V: TRBV29-1; CDR3: CSVTGSSNTEAFF; DNA: TGCAGCGTGACCGGGTCCTCGAACACTGAAGCTTTCTTT
length: 14; size: NA; J: TRBJ2-7; D: NA; V: TRBV6-1; CDR3: CASSEAGGGGEQYF; DNA: TGTGCCAGCAGTGAAGCGGGAGGAGGTGGCGAGCAGTACTTC
length: 13; size: NA; J: TRBJ1-2; D: NA; V: TRBV24-1; CDR3: CATRDGRSVGYTF; DNA: TGTGCCACCCGCGACGGACGGTCCGTTGGCTACACCTTC